The 19 T cell receptor beta chains presented below share a single source sample, sequenced in a study of T cells after posttransplantation cyclophosphamide (dated by TCRdb to 2015 to 2016). Libraries were prepared through the immunoSEQ multiplex PCR assay. TCRdb took this table from immuneACCESS and kept in-frame rearrangements with V and J called. Such tables lack part of the clones; where checked against another copy, unresolved V genes explain under half of the gap, and the rest is unexplained. For this sample, approximately 25,000 clones are listed, none of them singletons. The ten largest clones add up to approximately 4% of the sample. The sample taken for sequencing was PBMCs. These receptor sequences come from a woman aged 50 to 60 in good health, CMV-negative, and a related stem cell transplant donor.

Ten or more counts support this clone. The V gene is TRBV28, the J gene TRBJ2-7; D ambiguous. The CDR3 runs to 12 residues. Germline CDR1 MDHEN, CDR2 SYDVKM. V gave up 6 bases and J gave up 2 bases, with 8 bases separating them. The CDR3 sequence is CASSATTYEQYF. CDR3 DNA: TGTGCCAGCAGCGCCACTACCTACGAGCAGTACTTC.

This clone was seen many times. This chain connects TRBV6-6 to TRBJ1-5, with TRBD1 matching over 9 bases. There are 14 residues in the CDR3. Germline lookup yields CDR1 MNHNY and CDR2 SVGAGI (reference sequence). V shed 6 bases, J shed 6 bases, and the junction held 6 bases outside the gene matches. The CDR3 protein is CASSNRGPIQPQHF. For the CDR3, the DNA is TGTGCCAGCAGCAACAGGGGGCCTATTCAGCCCCAGCATTTT.

This clone was seen at least ten times. The V call is TRBV27, the J call TRBJ1-2, with D perhaps TRBD1 (5 bases). Germline V gene lookup returns CDR1 MNHEY and CDR2 SMNVEV (reference sequence). The CDR3 is made up of 14 amino acids. The V and J ends lost 2 bases and 7 bases respectively, with 14 bases between them. The CDR3 spells CASSLGGRVAGYTF. DNA for the CDR3: TGTGCCAGCAGTTTAGGTGGCAGGGTGGCTGGCTACACCTTC.

In its sample, this clone was seen many times. The V call is TRBV27, the J call TRBJ2-1; D remains unclear. Looked up from germline, CDR1 is MNHEY and CDR2 is SMNVEV (reference sequence). CDR3 length: 14 residues. V lost 8 bases and J 0 bases, leaving 11 bases between the germline ends. The CDR3 spells CASAVLSSYNEQFF. The CDR3 nucleotides read TGTGCCAGCGCGGTCTTGAGCTCCTACAATGAGCAGTTCTTC.

This clone showed up many times. The chain uses TRBV7-9 and TRBJ1-2, with TRBD1 matching 9 bases. Germline V CDR1 and CDR2: SEHNR, FQNEAQ (reference sequence). This CDR3 region has 14 residues. J lost 3 bases, V lost 5 bases, and 4 bases had no gene match. The CDR3 here is CASSPGQGDYGYTF. Here the CDR3 DNA reads TGTGCCAGCAGCCCGGGACAGGGTGACTATGGCTACACCTTC.

This clone was seen repeatedly, ten times or more. The V gene is TRBV7-9, the J gene TRBJ1-4; 7 bases align to TRBD1. The length of the CDR3 is 16 residues. J lost 8 bases, V lost 3 bases, and 12 bases had no gene match. Germline CDR1 and CDR2: SEHNR and FQNEAQ (reference sequence). DNA for the CDR3: TGTGCCAGCAGCTTGACAGGGTCCTATTTGAACGAAAAACTGTTTTTT. Amino acid sequence: CASSLTGSYLNEKLFF.

This clone was detected ten times or more. The chain carries TRBV6-5 and TRBJ2-5; possibly TRBD2 for D (6 bases). Germline V CDR1 and CDR2: MNHEY, SVGAGI. Trimming took 8 bases from V and 5 from J, leaving 18 bases between them. The CDR3 runs to 14 residues. CDR3 amino acids: CASGRSSAGETQYF. The CDR3 DNA is TGTGCCAGCGGGCGCAGTTCGGCGGGGGAGACCCAGTACTTC.

This clone was seen ten or more times. The chain employs TRBV2 and TRBJ1-2; D gene uncertain. Trimming shortened V by 2 bases and J by 4 bases, and 11 bases separated the two germline ends. The length of the CDR3 is 14 residues. Germline V CDR1 and CDR2: SNHLY, FYNNEI. CDR3 in DNA: TGTGCCAGCAGTGAACTTAGCGGAACCTATGGCTACACCTTC. Translated, it gives CASSELSGTYGYTF.

Ten or more counts support this clone. The chain employs TRBV6-1 and TRBJ1-2; weak D call: TRBD1 (6 bases). V lost 2 bases, J lost 6 bases, and 19 bases lay in between. CDR1 is MNHNS, CDR2 SASEGT, per germline. There are 16 residues in the CDR3. The CDR3 DNA reads TGTGCCAGCAGTGAACTAACAGGGAGTATAAAGGATGGCTACACCTTC. Residues: CASSELTGSIKDGYTF.

In its sample, this clone was seen many times. The rearrangement links TRBV4-2 to TRBJ2-7, with D unresolved. The V end lost 0 bases, the J end lost 0 bases, and 12 bases lay between the germline ends. This CDR3 has 16 amino acids. Looked up from germline, CDR1 is LGHNA and CDR2 is YNFKEQ. CDR3 protein: CASSQDPGYSSYEQYF. The DNA of the CDR3 is TGTGCCAGCAGCCAAGATCCAGGTTATAGCTCCTACGAGCAGTACTTC.

The table lists this clone with many counts. The chain employs TRBV18 and TRBJ2-1, with D tentatively TRBD2 (6 bases). The germline V gene encodes CDR1 KGHSH and CDR2 LQKENI. The ends were cut back, 5 bases at V and 4 bases at J, with 15 bases in the middle. CDR3 length: 15 amino acids. This CDR3 reads CASSARVAAYNEQFF. Here the CDR3 DNA reads TGTGCCAGCTCAGCCAGGGTAGCGGCTTACAATGAGCAGTTCTTC.

In its sample, this clone was seen many times. The chain employs TRBV6-1 and TRBJ1-5; D may be TRBD1 (5 bases). V dropped 4 bases and J dropped 0 bases, with 22 bases sitting between them. Germline V gene data show CDR1 as MNHNS and CDR2 as SASEGT. The CDR3 has 19 amino acids. Here the CDR3 DNA reads TGTGCCAGCAGTGCGGCGGCAGGGTCCCAAAAATATAGCAATCAGCCCCAGCATTTT. Amino acids: CASSAAAGSQKYSNQPQHF.

This clone was detected many times. This chain joins TRBV27 and TRBJ2-1, with D possibly TRBD2 on 6 matching bases. The V gene's germline CDR1 is MNHEY and CDR2 SMNVEV (reference sequence). The CDR3 loop spans 16 amino acids. The V end was cut by 2 bases, the J end by 4 bases, with 15 bases between. The CDR3 reads CASSLGGNPRYNEQFF. The CDR3 coding sequence is TGTGCCAGCAGTTTAGGAGGGAACCCCCGTTACAATGAGCAGTTCTTC.

This clone was observed many times. This chain joins TRBV28 and TRBJ2-1; D is possibly TRBD2 (6 bases). CDR1 and CDR2 from the germline V gene are MDHEN and SYDVKM. V shed 2 bases and J shed 9 bases, with 20 bases lying between them. The CDR3 totals 16 residues. CDR3 region: CASSLAGGGRPSEQFF. The CDR3, as DNA: TGTGCCAGCAGTTTAGCGGGTGGGGGGAGACCTAGTGAGCAGTTCTTC. Complete variable domain (other parts from reference TRBV28 and TRBJ2-1): DVKVTQSSRYLVKRTGEKVFLECVQDMDHENMFWYRQDPGLGLRLIYFSYDVKMKEKGDIPEGYSVSREKKERFSLILESASTNQTSMYLCASSLAGGGRPSEQFFGPGTRLTVL.

This clone has at least ten counts. The chain couples TRBV6-5 to TRBJ1-1; no definite D call. V dropped 2 bases and J dropped 1 base, with 5 bases sitting between them. The germline gives CDR1 MNHEY, CDR2 SVGAGI. The CDR3 has 13 amino acids. The CDR3 here is CASSYNSNTEAFF. DNA of the CDR3: TGTGCCAGCAGTTACAACTCGAACACTGAAGCTTTCTTT.

This clone was seen many times. The chain carries TRBV28 and TRBJ2-1; no reliable D call. CDR1 is MDHEN and CDR2 is SYDVKM in the germline V gene. Trimming removed 6 bases at V and 0 bases at J, with 6 bases between. CDR3 length equals 13 residues. The CDR3 bases are TGTGCCAGCAGGGCTAGCTCCTACAATGAGCAGTTCTTC. This sequence encodes CASRASSYNEQFF.

This clone was counted many times. The chain is built from TRBV28 and TRBJ2-4; 13 bases line up with TRBD2. The germline V gene encodes CDR1 MDHEN and CDR2 SYDVKM. The CDR3 runs to 14 residues. V lost 6 bases and J lost 15; bases outside the gene matches: 11. CDR3 nucleotides: TGTGCCAGCAGAACCCGGACTAGCGGGGGCCAACTGTACTTC. Translating it yields CASRTRTSGGQLYF.

This clone was picked up a small number of times. A much larger clonotype is one base distant, so this may be a read error. The genes are TRBV7-2 and TRBJ2-5, with a possible D match to TRBD1 (6 bases). The length of the CDR3 is 16 residues. Germline-derived CDR1 and CDR2 are SGHTA and FQGNSA. CDR3 protein: CASSLVDRSILEAQYF. The CDR3, as DNA: TGTGCCAGCAGCTTAGTGGACAGATCAATTTTAGAGGCCCAGTACTTC.

This clone has a count of ten or more. The chain links TRBV6-1 to TRBJ2-7; D not certain. Germline V gene data show CDR1 as MNHNS and CDR2 as SASEGT. Deletions cut 4 bases from V and 9 bases from J, with 16 bases between. The CDR3 runs to 13 residues. CDR3 bases: TGTGCCAGCAGTGGCAACGGTATAGCCGGGCAGTACTTC. This encodes CASSGNGIAGQYF.